These 20 T cell receptor beta chains came from one sample sequenced in a study of shared clonotypes between healthy human individuals. Here immunoSEQ multiplex PCR was the method, and the copy in TCRdb shows in-frame clones only, minus some. The data contain around 340,000 clones, 70% to 75% of them singletons. Material for sequencing was memory CD4+ T cells sorted from blood. Described subset: CD45RA-negative fraction. All receptors come from a young man in good health.

Many counts were recorded for this clone. The chain is built from TRBV6-5 and TRBJ2-7; 12 nucleotides align to TRBD1. CDR1 and CDR2 from the germline V gene are MNHEY and SVGAGI. The ends lost 6 bases at V and 6 bases at J; junction bases unmatched: 6. The CDR3 spans 14 residues. CDR3 sequence reads: CASRPGQGAVEQYF. DNA of the CDR3: TGTGCCAGCAGACCGGGACAGGGGGCGGTCGAGCAGTACTTC.

The J gene is TRBJ2-7, the V gene TRBV6-1; D not resolved. V lost 4 bases, J lost 2 bases, and 9 bases lay in between. Germline CDR1 MNHNS, CDR2 SASEGT. CDR3 size: 13 residues. The CDR3 loop reads CASSGTRTYEQYF. The CDR3 bases are TGTGCCAGCAGTGGGACCCGCACCTACGAGCAGTACTTC.

This clone was seen a few times. V gene TRBV2 combines with J gene TRBJ1-1, with D tentatively TRBD1 (5 bases). Germline lookup yields CDR1 SNHLY and CDR2 FYNNEI. Trimming took off 0 bases at V and 2 bases at J, with 7 bases between the two ends. The length of the CDR3 is 14 residues. The CDR3 region is CASSEAGGNTEAFF. CDR3 bases: TGTGCCAGCAGTGAAGCGGGGGGAAACACTGAAGCTTTCTTT.

The J gene is TRBJ2-3, the V gene TRBV7-6; perhaps TRBD2 as D (5 bases). This CDR3 is built from 12 residues. CDR1 SGHVS and CDR2 FNYEAQ come from the germline V gene. V was shortened by 5 bases and J by 10 bases, with 13 bases between the two germline ends. In nucleotides, the CDR3 is TGTGCCAGCAGCCGGCCCTCGGGATCGCAGTATTTT. Residues: CASSRPSGSQYF.

The chain carries TRBV19 and TRBJ2-5, with no clear D. There are 13 residues in the CDR3. Germline loops: CDR1 LNHDA, CDR2 SQIVND (reference sequence). V was shortened by 5 bases and J by 7 bases, with 14 bases between the two germline ends. CDR3 in DNA: TGTGCCAGTAGTGAACCCCCCGATGTGACCCAGTACTTC. As protein: CASSEPPDVTQYF.

The chain joins TRBV2 to TRBJ1-6; the D is unclear. The CDR3 consists of 12 residues. Germline V lookup: CDR1 SNHLY, CDR2 FYNNEI. V dropped 1 base and J dropped 11 bases, with 6 bases sitting between them. DNA for the CDR3: TGTGCCAGCAGTGAAGAGGGCACACCCCTCCACTTT. It specifies CASSEEGTPLHF.

The genes are TRBV28 and TRBJ1-5, with D hard to call. Germline CDR1 MDHEN, CDR2 SYDVKM. The CDR3 has 13 residues. Trimming pared 9 bases from V and 5 bases from J, leaving 14 bases between. CDR3 loop: CASRGGDHQPQHF. CDR3 DNA: TGTGCCAGTAGAGGAGGTGACCATCAGCCCCAGCATTTT.

The V gene is TRBV29-1, the J gene TRBJ1-5; TRBD1 agrees at 12 bases. J was trimmed by 6 bases and V by 6 bases; bases with no gene match: 9. The germline V gene has CDR1 SQVTM and CDR2 ANQGSEA. The CDR3 has 15 amino acids. CDR3 nucleotides: TGCAGCGTCTCCCGGGACAGGGGGCTTGTTCAGCCCCAGCATTTT. Protein: CSVSRDRGLVQPQHF.

The chain joins TRBV5-1 to TRBJ2-2; D is unresolved. This CDR3 has 16 amino acids. The V end was cut by 4 bases, the J end by 3 bases, with 16 bases between. Looked up from germline, CDR1 is SGHRS and CDR2 is YFSETQ. CDR3 bases: TGCGCCAGCAGCACTCGGACCCCAGCGCACACCGGGGAGCTGTTTTTT. This translates into CASSTRTPAHTGELFF.

This sequence joins TRBV19 and TRBJ2-1; 9 positions agree with TRBD2. CDR1 is LNHDA and CDR2 is SQIVND in the germline V gene (reference sequence). The junction had 14 bases not matched to a gene; V was cut back by 1 base and J by 4 bases. This CDR3 has 19 residues. The CDR3 sequence is CASSIVPAGGIKMYNEQFF. CDR3 nucleotide sequence: TGTGCCAGTAGTATAGTTCCAGCGGGAGGCATAAAGATGTACAATGAGCAGTTCTTC.

The V gene is TRBV6-6, the J gene TRBJ2-7; no reliable D call. Trimming took off 0 bases at V and 2 bases at J, with 11 bases between the two ends. From germline, CDR1 is MNHNY and CDR2 SVGAGI (reference sequence). The CDR3 extends over 15 amino acids. As DNA, the CDR3 is TGTGCCAGCAGTTACTCGTCGTGGGGTACCTACGAGCAGTACTTC. Its protein product is CASSYSSWGTYEQYF.

The chain uses TRBV10-3 and TRBJ1-6, with 8 positions matching TRBD1. Germline loops: CDR1 ENHRY, CDR2 SYGVKD. This CDR3 is built from 16 residues. V lost 0 bases to trimming and J lost 9 bases; unmatched junction nucleotides: 7. CDR3 bases: TGTGCCATCAGTGAGTCGCAGGGACAGGTCGGTTCACCCCTCCACTTT. Its translation is CAISESQGQVGSPLHF.

The chain has TRBV19 and TRBJ2-2, with 8 nucleotides matching TRBD2. Germline V gene lookup returns CDR1 LNHDA and CDR2 SQIVND (reference sequence). The CDR3 runs 13 residues. J gave up 6 bases and V 5 bases, and 2 bases lay outside the gene matches. The CDR3 loop is CASSLTSAGELFF. CDR3 bases: TGTGCCAGTAGTTTGACTAGCGCCGGGGAGCTGTTTTTT.

The J gene is TRBJ2-7, the V gene TRBV4-3; 9 bases are shared with TRBD2. Germline lookup yields CDR1 LGHNA and CDR2 YSLEER. J was trimmed by 1 base and V by 0 bases; bases with no gene match: 4. This CDR3 is 16 amino acids long. The CDR3 protein is CASSQDIAGASYEQYF. The CDR3 DNA reads as TGCGCCAGCAGCCAAGATATAGCGGGAGCGTCCTACGAGCAGTACTTC.

V usage is TRBV19 and J usage is TRBJ2-1, with 7 bases aligning to TRBD2. Germline lookup yields CDR1 LNHDA and CDR2 SQIVND (reference sequence). The ends lost 5 bases at V and 5 bases at J; junction bases unmatched: 12. This CDR3 has 16 residues. The CDR3 DNA sequence: TGTGCCAGTAGTGGATACTCTAGCGGCTCGAACAATGAGCAGTTCTTC. Translating it yields CASSGYSSGSNNEQFF.

This rearrangement joins TRBV6-5 to TRBJ2-1; TRBD2 aligns across 8 bases. Germline V CDR1 and CDR2: MNHEY, SVGAGI. The CDR3 runs 16 residues. V lost 2 bases, J lost 4 bases, and 7 bases stayed unmatched. The CDR3 DNA reads TGTGCCAGCAGTTACACACCGGGACTAGAATACAATGAGCAGTTCTTC. It encodes CASSYTPGLEYNEQFF.

The V call is TRBV10-1, the J call TRBJ2-5, with 9 bases identical to TRBD1. The V segment lost 7 bases and the J segment 5 bases; nucleotides outside the gene matches: 5. The CDR3 loop spans 13 amino acids. Germline V CDR1 and CDR2: WNHNN, SYGVQD (reference sequence). The CDR3 sequence is CASNRGLGETQYF. The DNA of the CDR3 is TGCGCCAGCAACAGGGGGCTGGGGGAGACCCAGTACTTC.

To note about this clone: This is likely an artifact of a read error, given a far larger clone one base away. The rearrangement joins TRBV10-2 to TRBJ2-7; 7 nucleotides line up with TRBD2. From germline, CDR1 is WSHSY and CDR2 SAAADI. The CDR3 runs to 14 residues. The CDR3 reads CASSTPAGTYEQCF. The CDR3 region has the DNA TGCGCCAGCAGTACTCCAGCGGGGACCTACGAGCAGTGCTTC.

The V call is TRBV7-9, the J call TRBJ2-7; 9 bases match TRBD1. J gave up 2 bases and V 5 bases, and 4 bases lay outside the gene matches. The CDR3 has 14 residues. Germline V gene data show CDR1 as SEHNR and CDR2 as FQNEAQ (reference sequence). In DNA form, the CDR3 reads TGTGCCAGCAGCCACAGGGGGCCCCCCTACGAGCAGTACTTC. Translating gives CASSHRGPPYEQYF.

The rearrangement uses TRBV5-4 and TRBJ1-6; 7 nucleotides agree with TRBD1. This CDR3 contains 17 residues. The junction had 8 bases not matched to a gene; V was cut back by 4 bases and J by 1 base. The germline CDR1 and CDR2 sequences are SGHNT and YYREEE (reference sequence). Here the CDR3 reads CASSRATGKSYNSPLHF. CDR3 bases: TGTGCCAGCAGCCGGGCGACAGGGAAGTCCTATAATTCACCCCTCCACTTT.